This TCR beta chain was sequenced during a study of T cell repertoires in cytomegalovirus infection. The CDR3 loop spans 13 amino acids. Trimming left V 2 bases short and J 6 bases short, with 8 bases between. CDR1 and CDR2 from the germline V gene are SGHTA and FQGNSA. At least ten counts were recorded for this clonotype. The antigen is undetermined. TCRdb analysed the reads with MiXCR anew, one entry per CDR3 protein. The sample consists of about 570,000 distinct CDR3 sequences, 40% of them appearing once. The chain carries TRBV7-2 and TRBJ1-5; D unclear. This receptor was identified in a human donor in good health (CMV status not recorded). Some clones in this sample may be carry-over from other donors' samples. The specimen comprised cultured PBMCs, sampled from culture after CMV antigen stimulation. CDR3 nucleotide sequence: TGTGCCAGCAGCTTACGGGGTGCTCAGCCCCAGCATTTT. Amino acids: CASSLRGAQPQHF.